Listed below are T cell receptor beta chains from one sample, sequenced in a study of OX40 agonist ivuxolimab in advanced cancers. Produced via immunoSEQ multiplex PCR; TCRdb's table is partial and in-frame only. This sample has 15,000 to 25,000 clones, with nearly 70% found just once. The sequencing used CD4+ or CD8+ T cells sorted from blood, collected in a trial of the OX40 agonist ivuxolimab. Receptors originate from an adult with an advanced solid tumor such as melanoma, head and neck, liver or kidney cancer. Each CDR3 is given with its conserved first and last residue. The order of the fields is CDR3 DNA, CDR3 protein, V gene, D gene, J gene, clone size. A D gene is named only where the DNA matches it firmly. Where a row states a size, it is once, few, many or the class of an expanded clone; other rows omit it.

CDR3 DNA: TGCGCCAGCAGCCCCCGGGCCCCCGGAGTTGCTGAAGCTTTCTTT
CDR3 protein: CASSPRAPGVAEAFF
V gene: TRBV5-1
D gene: .
J gene: TRBJ1-1
clone size: .

CDR3 DNA: TGTGCCAGCAGCTTAACCTTCGGACAGGGGTCCTACAATGAGCAGTTCTTC
CDR3 protein: CASSLTFGQGSYNEQFF
V gene: TRBV7-3
D gene: TRBD1
J gene: TRBJ2-1
clone size: .

CDR3 DNA: TGTGCCAGCAGTGAAGCTTTGACGATCCAAGAGACCCAGTACTTC
CDR3 protein: CASSEALTIQETQYF
V gene: TRBV6-1
D gene: .
J gene: TRBJ2-5
clone size: .

CDR3 DNA: TGTGCCAGCAGTCCGGACACCGGGGAGCTGTTTTTT
CDR3 protein: CASSPDTGELFF
V gene: TRBV25-1
D gene: .
J gene: TRBJ2-2
clone size: .

CDR3 DNA: TGTGCCAGCAGCGTAGATGGAGGGGTGGACCAAGAGACCCAGTACTTC
CDR3 protein: CASSVDGGVDQETQYF
V gene: TRBV9
D gene: .
J gene: TRBJ2-5
clone size: .

CDR3 DNA: TGTGCCAGCAGTTTATTCGTGACAGGGGCTGACGAGCAGTACTTC
CDR3 protein: CASSLFVTGADEQYF
V gene: TRBV6-6
D gene: TRBD1
J gene: TRBJ2-7
clone size: .

CDR3 DNA: TGTGCCAGCAGCCCTCCGGGGCCCACCGGGGAGCTGTTTTTT
CDR3 protein: CASSPPGPTGELFF
V gene: TRBV13
D gene: .
J gene: TRBJ2-2
clone size: .

CDR3 DNA: TGTGCCAGCACACACTACAATGAGCAGTTCTTC
CDR3 protein: CASTHYNEQFF
V gene: TRBV6-5
D gene: .
J gene: TRBJ2-1
clone size: .

CDR3 DNA: TGTGCCAGCAGTTTTGGGCTAGCGCTTGAGCAGTTCTTC
CDR3 protein: CASSFGLALEQFF
V gene: TRBV28
D gene: .
J gene: TRBJ2-1
clone size: few

CDR3 DNA: TGTGCCAGCAGTTTATCGGGACAGGCTGCGCAGTACTTC
CDR3 protein: CASSLSGQAAQYF
V gene: TRBV28
D gene: TRBD1
J gene: TRBJ2-7
clone size: .

CDR3 DNA: TGTGCCAGCAGTGAATGGGACAGGAGGACCAGCGAGCAGTACTTC
CDR3 protein: CASSEWDRRTSEQYF
V gene: TRBV2
D gene: TRBD1
J gene: TRBJ2-7
clone size: .

CDR3 DNA: TGTGCCAGCAGTTTGACTAGGGATTACAATGAGCAGTTCTTC
CDR3 protein: CASSLTRDYNEQFF
V gene: TRBV27
D gene: .
J gene: TRBJ2-1
clone size: .

CDR3 DNA: TGTGCCAGCAGCCTGGGACTAGAGGTAGAGACCCAGTACTTC
CDR3 protein: CASSLGLEVETQYF
V gene: TRBV7-9
D gene: TRBD2
J gene: TRBJ2-5
clone size: .

CDR3 DNA: TGTGCCAGCAGTCGGGGGGCAGCCTACAATGAGCAGTTCTTC
CDR3 protein: CASSRGAAYNEQFF
V gene: TRBV6-6
D gene: .
J gene: TRBJ2-1
clone size: .

CDR3 DNA: TGTGCCACCCTTAGGGGAGATACGCAGTATTTT
CDR3 protein: CATLRGDTQYF
V gene: TRBV27
D gene: .
J gene: TRBJ2-3
clone size: .

CDR3 DNA: TGTGCCAGCAGCCCGCGGGACTCCACTTTCGAGCAGTACTTC
CDR3 protein: CASSPRDSTFEQYF
V gene: TRBV9
D gene: .
J gene: TRBJ2-7
clone size: large

CDR3 DNA: TGTGCCAGGGAGTTGAGGTCTAACTATGGCTACACCTTC
CDR3 protein: CARELRSNYGYTF
V gene: TRBV2
D gene: .
J gene: TRBJ1-2
clone size: few